This TCR beta chain came from a study of human T cells and chemical hapten exposure. Study information: Across samples, TCR yields varied, mostly owing to small differences in pooled library volumes.

Trimming cost V 4 bases and J 5 bases; bases outside gene matches: 6. This CDR3 contains 14 residues. CDR1 is MGHDK and CDR2 is SYGVNS in the germline V gene. Unique molecular identifiers were linked by the library to individual cDNA molecules. As handled by the study authors: A typical sample had 95,000 to 100,000 TCRs, with roughly 20,000 to 700,000 overall. TCRdb redid the calling of the RACE reads with MiXCR, one entry per CDR3 protein. TCRdb's processing, not the authors', yielded these V and J calls. Here the sample spans around 130,000 distinct CDR3 sequences, approximately 10% being singletons. The table lists this clonotype with a few counts. Antigen specificity is unknown. Sample time point: healthy volunteer bleed at 2 weeks. Unfractionated whole blood served as the source for total RNA extraction. Findings and limits, study-wide: TCRs whose frequency exceeded 1 in 1000 remained the same following DPC sensitization.

The J gene is TRBJ2-7, the V gene TRBV25-1; TRBD1 matches at 9 bases. Sequenced material: whole blood. This receptor was taken from a male donor in good health. Some clones in this sample may be carry-over from other donors' samples. The CDR3 coding sequence is TGTGCCAGCAGTGGTATGGGACAGGGCAACGAGCAGTACTTC. Protein sequence: CASSGMGQGNEQYF.